The 28 T cell receptor beta chains listed next were all sequenced from one sample in a study of CD8 T cells in ankylosing spondylitis. MiXCR was run by TCRdb on the 5' RACE reads, yielding one entry per CDR3 protein. The data show under 200,000 distinct CDR3 sequences, 13% seen once. The specimen sequenced was blood, either unsorted or a sorted T cell fraction (not recorded which). Every receptor here comes from a female donor with ankylosing spondylitis or in good health (not recorded which).

Ten or more counts support this clonotype. The CDR3 nucleotides are TGCAGTGCTAGACCTAGAGCGACAGGGGCCACTGAAGCTTTCTTT. As protein: CSARPRATGATEAFF. This chain uses TRBV20-1 with TRBJ1-1, with 8 bases fitting TRBD1. J gave up 4 bases and V 2 bases, and 9 bases lay outside the gene matches. This CDR3 comprises 15 residues. Germline CDR1 is DFQATT and CDR2 is SNEGSKA (reference sequence).

The V call is TRBV12-3 or TRBV12-4, the J call TRBJ2-1; D may match TRBD1 or TRBD2 (5 bases each). The V end was cut by 6 bases, the J end by 4 bases, with 13 bases between. The CDR3 sequence is 14 residues long. CDR3 nucleotide sequence: TGTGCCAGCAGGACCGGGACCCAGTACAATGAGCAGTTCTTC. As protein: CASRTGTQYNEQFF.

CDR3 residues: CASTLRTGGNEQYF. Here the CDR3 DNA reads TGTGCCAGCACCCTAAGGACAGGGGGCAACGAGCAGTACTTC. The chain carries TRBV6-1 and TRBJ2-7; 11 bases line up with TRBD1. CDR1 is MNHNS, CDR2 SASEGT, per germline. This CDR3 is 14 amino acids long. Germline trimming cut 7 bases from V and 5 bases from J; bases unmatched to any gene: 7.

At least ten counts were recorded for this clonotype. The rearrangement joins TRBV5-1 to TRBJ2-1; D tentatively reads TRBD1 or TRBD2 (6 bases each). With 4 bases removed from V and 2 bases from J, the gap between germline ends came to 19 bases. This CDR3 spans 17 amino acids. The germline V gene encodes CDR1 SGHRS and CDR2 YFSETQ. The CDR3: CASSASGALFAYNEQFF. The CDR3 region has the DNA TGCGCCAGCAGCGCCTCGGGGGCGCTTTTTGCCTACAATGAGCAGTTCTTC.

This clonotype was recorded many times. The genes are TRBV10-3 and TRBJ1-1; D gene ambiguous. Deletions cut 3 bases from V and 0 bases from J, with 8 bases between. CDR3 length equals 14 residues. CDR1 and CDR2 from the germline V gene are ENHRY and SYGVKD. The CDR3 here is CAISEGRMNTEAFF. DNA of the CDR3: TGTGCCATCAGTGAAGGTAGAATGAACACTGAAGCTTTCTTT.

This clonotype was observed at least ten times. The chain employs TRBV20-1 and TRBJ2-5, with D maybe TRBD2 (6 bases). The germline V gene has CDR1 DFQATT and CDR2 SNEGSKA (reference sequence). This CDR3 contains 13 residues. V lost 6 bases to trimming and J lost 5 bases, with 16 bases between them. The CDR3 region has the DNA TGCAGTGCAAGACTAGGTGCCGGTGAGACCCAGTACTTC. This gives the protein CSARLGAGETQYF.

In its sample, this clonotype was seen many times. The rearrangement joins TRBV5-1 to TRBJ2-2; D remains ambiguous. Trimming cost V 4 bases and J 7 bases, with 17 bases left between them. The CDR3 contains 15 residues. Germline V CDR1 and CDR2: SGHRS, YFSETQ. The CDR3 bases are TGCGCCAGCAGCCCTGAGAATCCTGGTGGCGGGGAGCTGTTTTTT. Residues: CASSPENPGGGELFF.

This clonotype was seen at least ten times. CDR3: CASSLVATEAFF. The CDR3 DNA sequence: TGTGCCAGCAGTTTAGTGGCGACTGAAGCTTTCTTT. V is TRBV12-3 or TRBV12-4 and J is TRBJ1-1; D remains ambiguous. The CDR3 length is 12 residues. Trimming cost V 1 base and J 5 bases, with 5 bases left between them.

This chain joins TRBV7-2 and TRBJ1-1; D not certain. V lost 2 bases and J 4 bases, leaving 14 bases between the germline ends. Germline CDR1 SGHTA, CDR2 FQGNSA. This CDR3 spans 15 amino acids. The CDR3 spells CASSLLQAIPTEAFF. The CDR3 nucleotides read TGTGCCAGCAGCTTACTTCAGGCAATACCCACTGAAGCTTTCTTT.

This chain uses TRBV28 with TRBJ2-7, with D perhaps matching TRBD2 (6 bases). The V gene's germline CDR1 is MDHEN and CDR2 SYDVKM. The length of the CDR3 is 13 residues. Trimming shortened V by 6 bases and J by 7 bases, and 16 bases separated the two germline ends. The CDR3 sequence: CASRTGTYGEQYF. As DNA, the CDR3 is TGTGCCAGCAGAACCGGGACTTACGGGGAGCAGTACTTC.

This sequence joins TRBV20-1 and TRBJ1-2, with 9 bases aligning to TRBD1. With V trimmed by 0 bases and J by 4 bases, 6 bases remained unmatched. Per germline, CDR1 DFQATT and CDR2 SNEGSKA (reference sequence). This CDR3 comprises 15 residues. CDR3 region: CSARDQQGAGYGYTF. The CDR3 DNA sequence: TGCAGTGCTAGAGATCAACAGGGGGCTGGCTATGGCTACACCTTC.

The sample holds a few counts of this clonotype. One end of the junction varies from germline; a read error may be responsible. The rearrangement uses TRBV29-1 and TRBJ2-3, with 11 bases fitting TRBD2. The germline V gene encodes CDR1 SQVTM and CDR2 ANQGSEA. This CDR3 region has 13 residues. The CDR3 loop reads CSAGTSGTGTQYF. DNA for the CDR3: TGCAGCGCCGGGACTAGCGGAACAGGTACGCAGTATTTT.

This clonotype was seen many times. J is TRBJ2-5 and V is TRBV5-8, with 13 bases lining up with TRBD2. The V gene end was trimmed by 0 bases and the J gene end by 5 bases; junction bases not matched to a gene: 4. There are 16 residues in the CDR3. Germline-derived CDR1 and CDR2 are SGHTS and YDEGEE. CDR3 sequence reads: CASSLGLAGGTETQYF. The CDR3 coding sequence is TGTGCCAGCAGCTTGGGACTAGCGGGGGGAACTGAGACCCAGTACTTC.

There are a few counts of this clonotype. The V and J genes are TRBV5-1 and TRBJ2-2; D is undetermined. Trimming removed 4 bases from V and 4 bases from J, with 11 bases in between. Looked up from germline, CDR1 is SGHRS and CDR2 is YFSETQ. The CDR3 runs to 14 residues. The DNA for the CDR3 is TGCGCCAGCAGCCCTTATAGTCTCACCGGGGAGCTGTTTTTT. This encodes CASSPYSLTGELFF.

This clonotype came up many times. The chain couples TRBV20-1 to TRBJ1-2, with 11 bases matching TRBD1. The germline V gene encodes CDR1 DFQATT and CDR2 SNEGSKA (reference sequence). V dropped 0 bases and J dropped 8; count of bases not matched to a gene: 8. The CDR3 loop spans 15 amino acids. CDR3 protein: CSARDRGQGAIGYTF. As DNA, the CDR3 is TGCAGTGCTAGAGATAGAGGACAGGGGGCGATCGGCTACACCTTC.

In this sample, this clonotype turned up many times. This sequence joins TRBV29-1 and TRBJ2-1; perhaps TRBD2 as D (5 bases). Germline CDR1 is SQVTM and CDR2 is ANQGSEA. V lost 7 bases to trimming and J lost 7 bases, with 14 bases between them. This CDR3 region has 12 residues. CDR3 amino acids: CSGGERSNEQFF. CDR3 nucleotide sequence: TGCAGCGGGGGAGAGAGGTCTAATGAGCAGTTCTTC.

V and J are TRBV6-2 or TRBV6-3 and TRBJ2-1, with D perhaps matching TRBD2 (6 bases). This CDR3 spans 18 amino acids. The V gene's germline CDR1 is MNHEY and CDR2 SVGEGT. V was pared by 5 bases and J by 13 bases, with 33 bases between. CDR3 sequence (DNA): TGTGCCAGCAGTCACCGTGAGTCGACTAGACCGACCGGAAGCAGTCAGTTCTTC. Its protein is CASSHRESTRPTGSSQFF.

This clonotype was counted ten times or more. The chain is built from TRBV5-1 and TRBJ2-7; D unresolved. Germline CDR1 and CDR2: SGHRS and YFSETQ. V dropped 7 bases and J dropped 2 bases, with 16 bases sitting between them. The CDR3 contains 14 residues. CDR3 in amino acids: CASRPRADPYEQYF. CDR3 DNA: TGCGCCAGCCGCCCCCGGGCAGATCCCTACGAGCAGTACTTC.

This clonotype was seen many times. V is TRBV20-1 and J is TRBJ2-1, with D possibly being TRBD2 (6 bases). The CDR3 extends over 15 amino acids. The V gene's germline CDR1 is DFQATT and CDR2 SNEGSKA (reference sequence). With 1 base removed from V and 5 bases from J, the gap between germline ends came to 15 bases. The CDR3 sequence is CSARVAQGLNNEQFF. DNA for the CDR3: TGCAGTGCTAGAGTTGCCCAAGGACTAAACAATGAGCAGTTCTTC.

This clonotype was recorded once. Since a much larger clone is just one base distant, this may be a read error. V gene TRBV24-1 combines with J gene TRBJ2-1; tentatively, D is TRBD1 or TRBD2 (6 bases each). This CDR3 comprises 16 residues. V shed 2 bases and J shed 9 bases, with 19 bases lying between them. Germline CDR1 and CDR2: KGHDR and SFDVKD. CDR3 loop: CATSDSHGGGMGEQFF. The CDR3 region has the DNA TGTGCCACCAGTGATTCCCACGGAGGGGGGATGGGTGAGCAGTTCTTC.

The chain is built from TRBV12-3 or TRBV12-4 and TRBJ2-1, with TRBD2 identical over 14 bases. Trimming cost V 6 bases and J 4 bases; bases outside gene matches: 2. The CDR3 length is 15 residues. CDR3 DNA: TGTGCCAGCAGGGGGACTAGCGGGGGATACAATGAGCAGTTCTTC. It encodes CASRGTSGGYNEQFF.

This clonotype was observed many times. CDR3: CATSETGGKETQYF. The DNA of the CDR3 is TGTGCCACCAGTGAAACAGGGGGCAAAGAGACCCAGTACTTC. The chain recombines TRBV24-1 with TRBJ2-5, with 9 bases identical to TRBD1. Germline V gives CDR1 KGHDR, CDR2 SFDVKD. The J segment lost 3 bases and the V segment lost 4 bases, leaving 2 bases of the junction unmatched. The CDR3 is 14 residues long.

This clonotype came up many times. V is TRBV6-2 or TRBV6-3 and J is TRBJ1-2, with no clear D. Trimming removed 7 bases from V and 4 bases from J, with 10 bases in between. Germline CDR1 MNHEY, CDR2 SVGEGT. The CDR3 consists of 12 residues. Here the CDR3 reads CASTDPSYGYTF. CDR3 coding DNA: TGTGCCAGCACCGACCCTTCCTATGGCTACACCTTC.

This clonotype was picked up many times. The chain joins TRBV4-1 to TRBJ1-5; perhaps TRBD1 as D (6 bases). Germline V gives CDR1 MGHRA, CDR2 YSYEKL. V was cut by 3 bases and J by 4 bases, with 10 bases left in between. This CDR3 is 14 amino acids long. The CDR3 sequence is CASSQGHLNQPQHF. The DNA of the CDR3 is TGCGCCAGCAGCCAGGGACACCTAAATCAGCCCCAGCATTTT.

This clonotype was observed many times. V and J are TRBV7-2 and TRBJ2-3; no clear D gene. Trimming stripped 8 bases from V and 2 bases from J, with 8 bases between. The CDR3 extends over 12 amino acids. Germline V gives CDR1 SGHTA, CDR2 FQGNSA. CDR3 in DNA: TGTGCCAGCGGCCCATTCACAGATACGCAGTATTTT. It codes for CASGPFTDTQYF.

At least ten counts were recorded for this clonotype. This chain connects TRBV20-1 to TRBJ2-1; 9 bases are a match to TRBD2. Germline V gene data show CDR1 as DFQATT and CDR2 as SNEGSKA (reference sequence). Trimming took 4 bases from V and 0 from J; bases not matched to a gene: 16. The CDR3 is 19 residues long. The CDR3 is CSATDLSGSAPNSYNEQFF. The DNA of the CDR3 is TGCAGTGCTACCGACCTTAGCGGGAGTGCCCCCAACTCCTACAATGAGCAGTTCTTC.

V gene TRBV18 combines with J gene TRBJ2-2; possible D gene TRBD2, 5 bases. The length of the CDR3 is 16 residues. V lost 3 bases and J 2 bases, leaving 13 bases between the germline ends. Germline-derived CDR1 and CDR2 are KGHSH and LQKENI. CDR3 nucleotides: TGTGCCAGCTCACCTCTCGGCGGAGGCAACACCGGGGAGCTGTTTTTT. Encoded protein: CASSPLGGGNTGELFF.

With respect to this clonotype: A much bigger clone sits one base away, suggesting this may be a read error. CDR3 in amino acids: CVTSEQPGRQETQYF. The CDR3 DNA sequence: TGTGTCACCAGTGAACAACCGGGACGCCAAGAGACCCAGTACTTC. The rearrangement links TRBV24-1 to TRBJ2-5, with D perhaps matching TRBD1 or TRBD2 (5 bases each). Germline CDR1 is KGHDR and CDR2 is SFDVKD. The CDR3 sequence is 15 residues long.